Here is one TCR beta chain with its context. Its antigen is currently not known. No base-level quality is on record; no much larger clone is a single base apart. The cohort consisted of 650 to 850 healthy bone marrow donors. At the time of sampling, every cohort member was nominally healthy, though immune exposures that went unrecorded were likely present. The donor tested CMV seropositive, placing the donor among the 289 seropositive members of the cohort. A peripheral blood sample was provided by each donor, and peripheral blood mononuclear cells were used for TCR beta sequencing. The Qiagen DNeasy Blood Extraction Kit was used to extract genomic DNA from the blood cell samples. This specimen belongs to a study of cytomegalovirus exposure and HLA in healthy donors (TCRdb year 2017). Broadly, across the study: An earlier analysis of roughly 500 of the donors reported 250 to 300 Gb of sequence data and 120 million or so unique TCR beta sequences from some 180 million T cells. In an earlier analysis of 500 to 650 of the donors, high-throughput TCR beta sequencing was used to judge whether each TCR beta V gene segment behaved as functional or pseudogenic. A later analysis re-analyzed previously published TCR beta repertoires from approximately 670 donors and added high-resolution HLA genotyping to study TCR occurrence patterns. In addition to the first cohort of 650 to 750 subjects, a separate validation cohort of approximately 130 different subjects was used. All discovery cohort repertoires had been generated using a single sequencing platform. Among the 398 genotyped donors, around 81% belonged to the genetic ancestry cluster associated with self-reported Caucasian donors. A later genetic analysis used genome-wide SNP genotypes for about three fifths of the 666 donors, treating that subset as a discovery cohort. An early release covering about 600 HLA-typed donors comprised about 310 gigabases of sequencing data and around 85 million unique TCR sequences. Donor age, sex, ethnicity and CMV serostatus were compiled alongside the repertoire data. Across about 370 genotyped donors of the cohort, an average of roughly 250,000 unique TCR beta nucleotide sequences per donor were sequenced, and approximately 17% of those sequences were non-productive. The later analysis used no new phenotypic data to find candidate immune exposures, relying instead on TCR beta sequences and their occurrence across donors. The T cell repertoires of about 700 subjects were profiled by immunosequencing and related to cytomegalovirus serostatus. Typing coverage varied by locus: roughly 620-630 donors for A, B, C, DRB1 and DQB1; some 520 for DQA1; over 600 for DPA1; under 490 for DPB1. The study combined high-throughput TCR immunosequencing, statistical association of individual TCRs with disease status, and machine learning to predict cytomegalovirus infection status. HLA typing covered class I and class II loci at four-digit resolution. The study was designed to test whether signatures of past pathogen exposure could be identified by cataloging public T cell receptors. A few DR-DQ haplotypes were treated as single units for association and clustering because of strong linkage in the cohort.

The research as a whole found: When HLA alleles, especially DR and DQ, strongly co-occurred, TCR associations were difficult to assign to individual alleles. A later genetic analysis reported fewer N-insertions in productive TCRs among donors in an Asian-associated ancestry cluster than the approximately 700-donor mean. An association between a missense DCLRE1C variant and V-gene and J-gene trimming of TCR beta chains was found in a later genetic analysis and replicated in an independent cohort. Because some donors lacked HLA typing at each locus, the association tests relied only on the typed subset. A further reported finding was that TCR beta sequences accurately predicted the HLA-A and HLA-B alleles for most subjects in the first cohort. In a later analysis, TCR association rates were found to vary across HLA loci, with the most associated TCRs seen for DRB1 alleles and the fewest for HLA-C alleles. The 87-base-pair reads could not distinguish some IMGT-functional V segments, including TRBV6-2 and TRBV6-3, so those segments were excluded. A later analysis found that most CMV-associated TCR beta chains appeared HLA-restricted, with HLA associations seemingly driven largely by CMV exposure. In a later analysis, several top co-occurrence clusters were reported to appear linked to parvovirus B19, influenza, CMV and Epstein-Barr virus. Correlated functional status among segregating V segments might be attributable to linkage disequilibrium, but an unknown experimental factor could not be ruled out. Only TCR beta chains were sequenced in this cohort, and the absence of alpha or paired-chain data limited detectable features. In vitro tests confirmed that a few of the cytomegalovirus-associated TCR beta chains recognize cytomegalovirus antigens. Presence/absence analyses assumed roughly uniform sequencing depth across donors, an assumption that may not hold. At a false discovery rate of 0.05, a later analysis linked 15,000 to 20,000 TCR beta sequences to specific HLA alleles. A cluster of highly shared sequence variants was judged likely to represent a technical artifact of the sequencing pipeline. The only immune exposure information available for the cohort was CMV serostatus. In both the original and validation cohorts, the classifier was reported to diagnose cytomegalovirus status with high specificity and sensitivity. According to the authors, the approach could potentially be generalized to other disease states and immunological phenotypes. Broadly in line with IMGT annotations, most TCR beta V segments showed up in productive rearrangements about 87% or about 30% of the time in an earlier analysis of approximately 600 of the donors. Roughly 15 rarely observed V segments, including chromosome 9 orphons, were excluded from the earlier analysis of almost 600 of the donors because counts were too low. Compared with equally common non-associated chains, HLA-associated TCR beta chains in a later analysis were more clonally expanded and had lower generation probabilities. Most TCR sequences were seen in very few donors, while some public TCRs were found in many individuals. In the study, approximately 160 TCR beta chains were listed as associated with cytomegalovirus.

Trimming accounts for 6 bases at V and 6 bases at J, while the number of junction bases matched to no gene is 14. Sequences GTSNPN (CDR1) and SVGIG (CDR2) are obtained from the germline V gene (reference sequence). From the cysteine up to the phenylalanine, the CDR3 has a length of 15 residues. The sequence is cut down to CDR3 DNA, 45 bases in frame from base 1. Libraries were built with the immunoSEQ multiplex PCR assay. A mixture of 60 forward primers for TCR Vbeta segments and 13 reverse primers for TCR Jbeta segments was used in the multiplex PCR. A multiplex PCR assay on genomic DNA amplified the CDR3 region of rearranged TCR beta genes. The Illumina HiSeq System was used to sequence the amplified TCR beta libraries as 87-base-pair reads. The original methods were these. A later analysis tallied roughly 78 million unique TCR beta chains across the 640 or so repertoires, and approximately 11 million of those chains were shared by two or more donors. A nearest-neighbor algorithm error-corrected the raw reads and collapsed the reads into unique sequences, merging closely related sequences to remove PCR and sequencing errors. CDR3 sequences were aligned to IMGT reference sequences to assign V, D and J gene segments. For a sequence to be retained, at least a six-nucleotide match to both a V gene segment and a J gene segment was required. A rearrangement was called productive if the CDR3 had no stop codons and remained in frame with V and J, and every other rearrangement was called non-productive. CDR3 was defined by IMGT convention, running from the second conserved V-encoded cysteine to the conserved J-encoded phenylalanine. The earlier analysis of 500 to 600 of the donors excluded sequences that lacked an unambiguous match to a single V gene segment. An earlier analysis of a few hundred of the donors called V segments functional above 56.7% productive rearrangements and segregating when the between-donor standard deviation exceeded 5%. A statistical classification framework was developed to diagnose cytomegalovirus status using the catalog of TCR beta chain sequences. A later analysis assigned V and J genes by comparing TCR nucleotide sequences with IMGT/GENE-DB human TR gene sequences. Using the TCRdist pipeline, a later analysis assigned CDR3 sequences along with most-parsimonious VDJ recombination scenarios. A later analysis defined each TCR beta chain by its CDR3 amino acid sequence plus V-gene family, and excluded reads lacking a unique V-gene family. In a later analysis, some 600 highly shared, low-generation-probability nucleotide sequences were removed to address suspected cross-contamination and a sequencing artifact. A later analysis calculated a clonal expansion index for each public chain from normalized within-repertoire ranks of inferred template counts. In a later analysis, generation probabilities were computed using a VDJ recombination model fitted to out-of-frame rearrangements, and the results were checked against IGoR. In a later analysis, hypergeometric tests were used to score TCR-TCR, TCR-HLA and TCR-CMV co-occurrence, with a repertoire-size bias correction applied to TCR pairs. In a later analysis, false discovery rates were estimated by permuting HLA or CMV assignments 20 times. A later analysis grouped co-occurring TCRs with DBSCAN, adding TCRdist sequence similarity when clustering within HLA-allele-positive subsets. Repertoires with fewer than 30,000 or more than 120,000 public chains were left out of co-occurrence clustering, as were roughly five repertoires with anomalous nucleotide sharing. Entries here come from immuneACCESS through TCRdb and include only in-frame sequences with V and J called. Some clones fail to appear in such tables; in the studies checked, an unresolved V gene covers under half of the shortfall, and the cause of the remainder is unknown. The V and J calls and clone size were taken over from that table, and D and trimming were inferred from the DNA. This sample is represented by more than 150,000 clones; over 70% of them were singletons. The ten largest clonotypes hold about 7.7% of the sample.

The chain is encoded by TRBV30 joined to TRBJ1-1, with 9 bases aligning to TRBD1. Sequenced input: PBMCs. The sequence was collected from a woman in her forties in good health and CMV-seropositive. The DNA reads as follows: TGTGCCTGCCAAAGAAGGGACAGGGTGACGCCTGAAGCTTTCTTT. Translated, it gives CACQRRDRVTPEAFF. With all but the CDR3 taken from the reference TRBV30 and TRBJ1-1 genes, the full variable domain is: SQTIHQWPATLVQPVGSPLSLECTVEGTSNPNLYWYRQAAGRGLQLLFYSVGIGQISSEVPQNLSASRPQDRQFILSSKKLLLSDSGFYLCACQRRDRVTPEAFFGQGTRLTVV.